The 2 T cell receptor beta chains given below trace back to one sample, sequenced in a study of tumor-infiltrating lymphocytes in primary liver carcinoma. Total RNA (around 500 ng) served as template for TCR beta cDNA synthesis primed by a constant-region primer. What produced the TCR beta libraries was three nested multiplex PCR rounds using slightly modified ARM-PCR. PCR rounds one and two used TRBV1-TRBV30 forward primers with a C-beta reverse primer for around 11 cycles each. TCRdb reprocessed the multiplex PCR reads with MiXCR, giving one entry per CDR3 protein. The repertoire holds fewer than 350,000 distinct CDR3 sequences, with more than 55% as singletons. The blood RNA (from unsorted whole blood) was obtained, and germline DNA was also extracted. Sequencing was performed on peripheral blood. Every receptor here comes from a man aged 40-49 years with primary liver carcinoma and hepatitis B virus infection.

Remarks on this clonotype: A read error may produce the germline difference seen at one junction end. This rearrangement joins TRBV5-5 to TRBJ2-3, with 9 bases fitting TRBD1. The CDR3 is 13 residues long. From germline, CDR1 is SGHKS and CDR2 YYEKEE (reference sequence). The CDR3 sequence: CASSVTDRGGGDF. CDR3 bases: TGTGCCAGCAGCGTTACTGACAGGGGGGGTGGGGATTTT. The whole variable domain, remainder taken from reference TRBV5-5 and TRBJ2-3, is DAGVTQSPTHLIKTRGQQVTLRCSPISGHKSVSWYQQVLGQGPQFIFQYYEKEERGRGNFPDRFSARQFPNYSSELNVNALLLGDSALYLCASSVTDRGGGDFGPGTRLTVL.

This clonotype came up many times. The genes are TRBV29-1 and TRBJ2-3; TRBD2 aligns across 7 bases. Trimming cost V 3 bases and J 6 bases; bases outside gene matches: 9. In germline, CDR1 is SQVTM, CDR2 ANQGSEA. The CDR3 length is 14 residues. The CDR3: CSVDVGGPPDTQYF. The CDR3, as DNA: TGCAGCGTTGATGTGGGAGGGCCCCCGGATACGCAGTATTTT.